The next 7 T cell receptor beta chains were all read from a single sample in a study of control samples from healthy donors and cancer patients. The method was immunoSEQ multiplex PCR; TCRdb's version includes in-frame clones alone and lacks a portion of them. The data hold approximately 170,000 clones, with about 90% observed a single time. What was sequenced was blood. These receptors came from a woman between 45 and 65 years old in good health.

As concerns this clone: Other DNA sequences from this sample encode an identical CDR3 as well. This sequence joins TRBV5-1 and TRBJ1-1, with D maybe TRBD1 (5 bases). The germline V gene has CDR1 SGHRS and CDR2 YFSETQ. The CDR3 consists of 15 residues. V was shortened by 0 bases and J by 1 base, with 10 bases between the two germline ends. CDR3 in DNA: TGCGCCAGCAGCTTGGAAGGGGCCCCGAACACTGAAGCTTTCTTT. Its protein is CASSLEGAPNTEAFF.

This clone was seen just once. CDR3 sequence: CASSRGLDQETQYF. CDR3 sequence (DNA): TGTGCCAGCAGCCGAGGACTAGACCAAGAGACCCAGTACTTC. The rearrangement links TRBV28 to TRBJ2-5, with TRBD2 matching 7 bases. The CDR3 has 14 residues. J was trimmed by 0 bases and V by 6 bases; bases with no gene match: 4. Looked up from germline, CDR1 is MDHEN and CDR2 is SYDVKM.

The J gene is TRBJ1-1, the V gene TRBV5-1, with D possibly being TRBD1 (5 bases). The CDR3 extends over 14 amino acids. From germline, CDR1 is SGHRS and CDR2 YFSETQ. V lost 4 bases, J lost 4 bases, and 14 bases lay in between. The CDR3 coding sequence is TGCGCCAGCAGCCAGGAAGGGGAGACCACTGAAGCTTTCTTT. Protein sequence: CASSQEGETTEAFF.

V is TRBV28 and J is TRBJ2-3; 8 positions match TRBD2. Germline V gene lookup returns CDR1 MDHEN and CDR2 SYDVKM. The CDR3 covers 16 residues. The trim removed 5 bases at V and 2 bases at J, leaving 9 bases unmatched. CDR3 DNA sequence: TGTGCCAGCAGTCAAAGGGTAGCGGGGCCCACAGATACGCAGTATTTT. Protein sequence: CASSQRVAGPTDTQYF. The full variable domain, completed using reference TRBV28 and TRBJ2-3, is DVKVTQSSRYLVKRTGEKVFLECVQDMDHENMFWYRQDPGLGLRLIYFSYDVKMKEKGDIPEGYSVSREKKERFSLILESASTNQTSMYLCASSQRVAGPTDTQYFGPGTRLTVL.

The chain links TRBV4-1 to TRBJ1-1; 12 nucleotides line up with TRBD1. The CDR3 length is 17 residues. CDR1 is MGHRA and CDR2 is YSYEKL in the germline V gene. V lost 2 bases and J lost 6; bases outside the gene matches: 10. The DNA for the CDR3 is TGCGCCAGCAGCCAACCCCGGGACAGGGGGCATCGAGCTGAAGCTTTCTTT. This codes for CASSQPRDRGHRAEAFF.

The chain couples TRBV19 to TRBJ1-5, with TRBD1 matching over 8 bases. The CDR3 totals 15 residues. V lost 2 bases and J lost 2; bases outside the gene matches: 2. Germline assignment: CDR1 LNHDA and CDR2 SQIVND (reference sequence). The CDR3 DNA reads TGTGCCAGTAGTATACAGGGGGCAGGCAATCAGCCCCAGCATTTT. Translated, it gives CASSIQGAGNQPQHF.

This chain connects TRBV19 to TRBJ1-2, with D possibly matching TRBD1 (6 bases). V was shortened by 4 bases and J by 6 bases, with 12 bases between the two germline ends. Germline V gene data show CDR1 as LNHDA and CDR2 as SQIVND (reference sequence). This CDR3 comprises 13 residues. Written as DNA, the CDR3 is TGTGCCAGTAGTACTACAGGGTGGGATGGCTACACCTTC. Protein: CASSTTGWDGYTF. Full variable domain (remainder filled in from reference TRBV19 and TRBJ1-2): DGGITQSPKYLFRKEGQNVTLSCEQNLNHDAMYWYRQDPGQGLRLIYYSQIVNDFQKGDIAEGYSVSREKKESFPLTVTSAQKNPTAFYLCASSTTGWDGYTFGSGTRLTVV.